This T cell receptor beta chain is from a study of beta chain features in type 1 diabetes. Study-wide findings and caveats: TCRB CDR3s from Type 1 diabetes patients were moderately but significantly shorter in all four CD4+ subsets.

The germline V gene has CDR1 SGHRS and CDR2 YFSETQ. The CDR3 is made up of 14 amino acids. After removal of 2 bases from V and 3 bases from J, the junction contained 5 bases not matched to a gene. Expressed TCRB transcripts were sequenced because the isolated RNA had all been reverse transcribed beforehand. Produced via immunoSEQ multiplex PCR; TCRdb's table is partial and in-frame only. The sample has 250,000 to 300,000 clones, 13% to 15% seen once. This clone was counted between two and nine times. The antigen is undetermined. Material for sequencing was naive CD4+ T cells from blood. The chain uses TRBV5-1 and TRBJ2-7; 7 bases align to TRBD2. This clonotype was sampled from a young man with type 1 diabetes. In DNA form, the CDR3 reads TGCGCCAGCAGCTTAGGCGGGAGCCACTACGAGCAGTACTTC. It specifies CASSLGGSHYEQYF.